One sample yielded the 8 T cell receptor beta chains listed below, sequenced in a study of read filtering for tumor transcriptome and immune sequencing. This library used around 400 ng RNA and molecular barcoded adaptors spanning alpha/delta and beta/gamma chains. TCRdb analysed the reads with MiXCR anew, one entry per CDR3 protein. The table records more than 70,000 distinct CDR3 sequences, roughly 21% of them present only once. The sample consisted of a population of CD138-negative cells sorted from bone marrow. The receptor set was obtained from a donor aged 40 or older with multiple myeloma.

The chain has TRBV19 and TRBJ1-5; a possible D gene is TRBD1 (5 bases). V was trimmed by 5 bases and J by 0 bases, leaving 14 bases between them. The CDR3 runs 16 residues. Looked up from germline, CDR1 is LNHDA and CDR2 is SQIVND (reference sequence). The CDR3 bases are TGTGCCAGTAGTGGAGGACAAATTTATAGCAATCAGCCCCAGCATTTT. Protein product: CASSGGQIYSNQPQHF. Looking up the rest from reference TRBV19 and TRBJ1-5 gives the full variable domain: DGGITQSPKYLFRKEGQNVTLSCEQNLNHDAMYWYRQDPGQGLRLIYYSQIVNDFQKGDIAEGYSVSREKKESFPLTVTSAQKNPTAFYLCASSGGQIYSNQPQHFGDGTRLSIL.

This clonotype was seen ten or more times. CDR3 in amino acids: CASSLVMATYEQYF. The CDR3 nucleotides are TGTGCCAGCAGCTTAGTGATGGCAACCTACGAGCAGTACTTC. The V call is TRBV7-2, the J call TRBJ2-7; D gene uncertain. The CDR3 has 14 residues. With 1 base removed from V and 2 bases from J, the gap between germline ends came to 9 bases. CDR1 and CDR2 from the germline V gene are SGHTA and FQGNSA.

This clonotype was seen ten or more times. CDR3 in DNA: TGCGCCAGCAGCTTGCCCCTGAGGACCTACAACCAAGAGACCCAGTACTTC. Its protein product is CASSLPLRTYNQETQYF. The chain is built from TRBV5-1 and TRBJ2-5; D not certain. The CDR3 runs to 17 residues. Germline CDR1 is SGHRS and CDR2 is YFSETQ. Trimming shortened V by 1 base and J by 0 bases, and 16 bases separated the two germline ends.

This clonotype has a count of ten or more. For the CDR3, the DNA is TGCAGTGCTAGTAACAGAGACTACTACGAGCAGTACTTC. As protein: CSASNRDYYEQYF. The V and J genes are TRBV20-1 and TRBJ2-7; tentatively, D is TRBD2 (5 bases). The CDR3 totals 13 residues. Germline CDR1 is DFQATT and CDR2 is SNEGSKA (reference sequence). V lost 3 bases to trimming and J lost 3 bases, with 12 bases between them.

The chain combines TRBV28 with TRBJ1-1; tentatively, D is TRBD1 (6 bases). The CDR3 contains 14 residues. V was pared by 2 bases and J by 5 bases, with 12 bases between. CDR1 MDHEN and CDR2 SYDVKM come from the germline V gene. CDR3 DNA: TGTGCCAGCAGTTTAGGGAGGGGGTGGACTGAAGCTTTCTTT. It yields the protein CASSLGRGWTEAFF.

This clonotype occurred many times. The rearrangement uses TRBV11-2 and TRBJ2-3, with D perhaps being TRBD1 or TRBD2 (5 bases each). The CDR3 covers 17 residues. CDR1 SGHAT and CDR2 FQNNGV come from the germline V gene. V was clipped by 4 bases and J by 4 bases, with 21 bases between them. The CDR3 region has the DNA TGTGCCAGCAGCTCCCCTCCGGGACCCATCAGTCCAGATACGCAGTATTTT. Protein: CASSSPPGPISPDTQYF.

This clonotype has a handful of counts. A much larger clone is a single base away; this may be a read error. This CDR3 fails to terminate in the conserved phenylalanine or tryptophan, so it likely reflects a read error. The chain employs TRBV20-1 and TRBJ2-1, with 8 bases identical to TRBD2. J was trimmed by 4 bases and V by 6 bases; bases with no gene match: 8. The V gene's germline CDR1 is DFQATT and CDR2 SNEGSKA (reference sequence). The CDR3 has 14 amino acids. CDR3 residues: CSALPQRGYNEQFL. The CDR3 region has the DNA TGCAGTGCCCTTCCCCAGCGGGGGTACAATGAGCAGTTCCTC.

The chain carries TRBV6-5 and TRBJ1-2; D is uncertain. V gave up 6 bases and J gave up 8 bases, with 19 bases separating them. Germline V gene sequence: CDR1 MNHEY, CDR2 SVGAGI. This CDR3 contains 14 residues. In DNA form, the CDR3 reads TGTGCCAGCAGCCCCGGGTCGGAGAAGGGAGGCTACACCTTC. Residues: CASSPGSEKGGYTF.